Below, one T cell receptor beta chain is given with its context. This entry belongs to a study of T-cell memory formation after mild COVID-19. V shed 2 bases and J shed 5 bases, with 9 bases lying between them. Germline V gene data show CDR1 as SGHVS and CDR2 as FQNEAQ. The CDR3 is 13 amino acids. TCRdb fed the 5' RACE reads into MiXCR, producing one record per CDR3 protein. The sample holds over 350,000 distinct CDR3 sequences; about 24% are singletons and the top ten take 8.5% to 9%. Sequencing used PBMCs or a T cell subset sorted from them (not recorded which). This TCR came from an adult woman who had mild COVID-19 (a few samples of this study predate the infection). Cell type and time point are not known. The chain uses TRBV7-8 and TRBJ1-2; D is unclear. The CDR3 DNA sequence: TGTGCCAGCAGCTTACGGGTCCTTTATGGCTACACCTTC. This encodes CASSLRVLYGYTF.